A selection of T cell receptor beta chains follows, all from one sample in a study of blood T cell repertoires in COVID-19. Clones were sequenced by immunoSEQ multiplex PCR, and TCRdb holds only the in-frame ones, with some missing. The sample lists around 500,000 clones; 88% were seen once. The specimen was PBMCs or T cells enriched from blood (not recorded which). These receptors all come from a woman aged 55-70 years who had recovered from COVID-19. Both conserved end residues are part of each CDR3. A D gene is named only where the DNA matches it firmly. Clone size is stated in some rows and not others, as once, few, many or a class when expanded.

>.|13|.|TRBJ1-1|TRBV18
TGTGCCAGCTCAGAGAGCCCGAACACTGAAGCTTTCTTT
CASSESPNTEAFF
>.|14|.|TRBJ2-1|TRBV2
TGTGCCAGCGGGAGCGGAGGGACCCACAATGAGCAGTTCTTC
CASGSGGTHNEQFF
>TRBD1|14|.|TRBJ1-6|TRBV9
TGTGCCAGCACTTCAGGGGGCGGGAATTCACCCCTCCACTTT
CASTSGGGNSPLHF
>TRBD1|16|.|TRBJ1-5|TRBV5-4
TGTGCCAGCAGCTTGGATGGGACAGTGGGCAATCAGCCCCAGCATTTT
CASSLDGTVGNQPQHF
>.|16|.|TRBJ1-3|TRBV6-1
TGTGCCAGCAGTGCCCTCGACAGCGTATCTGGAAACACCATATATTTT
CASSALDSVSGNTIYF
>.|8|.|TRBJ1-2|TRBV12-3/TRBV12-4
TGTGCCAGCAGTTTTAACACCTTC
CASSFNTF
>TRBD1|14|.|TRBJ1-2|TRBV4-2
TGTGCCAGCAGCCCCCTCAGGGGGGAAGAGGGCTACACCTTC
CASSPLRGEEGYTF
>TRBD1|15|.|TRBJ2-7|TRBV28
TGTGCCAGCAGTTTATACGGACAGGGGTCCTACGAGCAGTACTTC
CASSLYGQGSYEQYF
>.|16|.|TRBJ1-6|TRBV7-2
TGTGCCAGCAGCTTAGCTGTGGGGCAATTCGGGTCACCCCTCCACTTT
CASSLAVGQFGSPLHF
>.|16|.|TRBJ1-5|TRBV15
TGTGCCACCAGCAGAGAGTCGGGAAAGGGCAATCAGCCCCAGCATTTT
CATSRESGKGNQPQHF
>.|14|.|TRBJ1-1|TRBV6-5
TGTGCCAGCTCCACCCCGGGAATGAACACTGAAGCTTTCTTT
CASSTPGMNTEAFF
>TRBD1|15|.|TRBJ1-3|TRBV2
TGTGCCAGCAGGGACGGGACAGCACCTGGAAACACCATATATTTT
CASRDGTAPGNTIYF
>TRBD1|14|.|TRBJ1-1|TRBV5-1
TGCGCCAGCAGCAACAGACAGGGTTACACTGAAGCTTTCTTT
CASSNRQGYTEAFF
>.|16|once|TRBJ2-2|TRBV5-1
TGCGCCAGCAGCCTACTCCGACTAGATGGTTCCGGGGAGCTGTTTTTT
CASSLLRLDGSGELFF
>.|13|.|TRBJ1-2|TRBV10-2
TGCGCCAGCAGTCCCCGGACAGAGGCTGGCTACACCTTC
CASSPRTEAGYTF
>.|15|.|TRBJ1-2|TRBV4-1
TGCGCCAGCAGCCAAGAATCTCCCCCGGGGTATGGCTACACCTTC
CASSQESPPGYGYTF
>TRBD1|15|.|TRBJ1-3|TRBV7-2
TGTGCCAGCAGCTTCCCAGTACAGGGGCGGGACACCATATATTTT
CASSFPVQGRDTIYF
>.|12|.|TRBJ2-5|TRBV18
TGTGCCAGCTCCCACAAGGGGGAGACCCAGTACTTC
CASSHKGETQYF
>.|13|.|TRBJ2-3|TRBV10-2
TGCGCCAGCACGTTAGGAGGCACAGATACGCAGTATTTT
CASTLGGTDTQYF
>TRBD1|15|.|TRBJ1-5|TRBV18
TGTGCCAGCTCACCGGGACAGGGGGCTTTTCAGCCCCAGCATTTT
CASSPGQGAFQPQHF
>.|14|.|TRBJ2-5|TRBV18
TGTGCCAGCTCACCCACAGGGCTCCAAGAGACCCAGTACTTC
CASSPTGLQETQYF
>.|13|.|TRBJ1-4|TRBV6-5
TGTGCCAGCAGTAAAAGGGGAAATGAAAAACTGTTTTTT
CASSKRGNEKLFF
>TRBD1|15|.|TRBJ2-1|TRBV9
TGTGCCAGCAGCGAGCTGGGACAGGGGCGAAATGAGCAGTTCTTC
CASSELGQGRNEQFF
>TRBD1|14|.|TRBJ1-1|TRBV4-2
TGTGCCAGCAGCGAGTGGGACAGGGCGGTTGAAGCTTTCTTT
CASSEWDRAVEAFF
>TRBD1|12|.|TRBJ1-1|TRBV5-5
TGTGCCAGCAGCTTCGTGACAGGGGAAGCTTTCTTT
CASSFVTGEAFF
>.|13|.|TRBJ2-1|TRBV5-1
TGCGCCAGCAGCTATGGGGGGACCAATGAGCAGTTCTTC
CASSYGGTNEQFF
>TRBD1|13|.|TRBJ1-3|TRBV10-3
TGTGCCATCCTCGCCCAGGGGGCAAACACCATATATTTT
CAILAQGANTIYF
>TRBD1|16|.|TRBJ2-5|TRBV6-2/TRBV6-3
TGTGCCAGCAGTTACTCGAGGGACAGGCAAGAAGAGACCCAGTACTTC
CASSYSRDRQEETQYF
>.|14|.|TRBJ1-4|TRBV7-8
TGTGCCAGCAGCAGGGGTCCGACTGGAGAAAAACTGTTTTTT
CASSRGPTGEKLFF
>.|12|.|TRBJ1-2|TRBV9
TGTGCCAGCAGCGCAAACAGGGCTGGCTACACCTTC
CASSANRAGYTF
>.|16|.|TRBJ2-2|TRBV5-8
TGTGCCAGCAGCTTTCCGGACAGCTGGAACACCGGGGAGCTGTTTTTT
CASSFPDSWNTGELFF
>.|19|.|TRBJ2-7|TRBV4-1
TGCGCCAGCAGCCAAGCCCACGGGTTCTGGGCTAGCTTGCGTGGCGAGCAGTACTTC
CASSQAHGFWASLRGEQYF
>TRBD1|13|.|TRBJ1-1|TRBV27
TGTGCCAGCAGTCCCGGACAGGGGACTGAAGCTTTCTTT
CASSPGQGTEAFF
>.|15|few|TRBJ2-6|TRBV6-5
TGTGCCAGCAGTTACGCAGGGTCGGGGGCCAACGTCCTGACTTTC
CASSYAGSGANVLTF
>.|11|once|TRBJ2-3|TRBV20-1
TGCAGTGCTCAGGGCCCAGATACGCAGTATTTT
CSAQGPDTQYF
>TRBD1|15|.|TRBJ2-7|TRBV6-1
TGTGCCAGCAGTGACCCGGACAGGGACCTCTACGAGCAGTACTTC
CASSDPDRDLYEQYF
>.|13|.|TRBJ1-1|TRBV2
TGTGCCAGCAGTGACGGCCCCGGGGGTGAAGCTTTCTTT
CASSDGPGGEAFF
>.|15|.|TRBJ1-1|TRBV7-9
TGTGCCAGCAGCCCATTCGCACAGGGGAACACTGAAGCTTTCTTT
CASSPFAQGNTEAFF
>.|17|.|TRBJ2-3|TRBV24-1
TGTGCCACCAGTGTCCCCCACCGTCCAGGGGGGCCTGATACGCAGTATTTT
CATSVPHRPGGPDTQYF
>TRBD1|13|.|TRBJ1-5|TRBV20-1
TGCAGTGCTAGTGGACAGGTCAATCAGCCCCAGCATTTT
CSASGQVNQPQHF
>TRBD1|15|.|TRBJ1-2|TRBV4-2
TGTGCCAGCAGCCAAAAGGACAGGCAGAACTATGGCTACACCTTC
CASSQKDRQNYGYTF
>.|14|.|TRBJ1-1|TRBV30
TGTGCCTGGAGTATTAACAGCTTTATCACTGAAGCTTTCTTT
CAWSINSFITEAFF
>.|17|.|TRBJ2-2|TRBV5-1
TGCGCCAGCAGCCCGTCCTACGGAGACCCGAACACCGGGGAGCTGTTTTTT
CASSPSYGDPNTGELFF
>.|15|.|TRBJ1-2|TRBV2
TGTGCCAGCAGTGAAGTTCAGGGGATTAACTATGGCTACACCTTC
CASSEVQGINYGYTF
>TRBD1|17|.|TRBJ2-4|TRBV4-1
TGCGCCAGCAGCCAAGATCCAGGGGGTTTAGCCAAAAACATTCAGTACTTC
CASSQDPGGLAKNIQYF
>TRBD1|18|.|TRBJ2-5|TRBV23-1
TGCGCCAGCAGTCAAATGGGACCGGGGGACAGGGGGCAAGAGACCCAGTACTTC
CASSQMGPGDRGQETQYF
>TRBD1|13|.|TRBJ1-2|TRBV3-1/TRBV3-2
TGTGCCAGCAGCCGCACAGGGGCCTATGGCTACACCTTC
CASSRTGAYGYTF
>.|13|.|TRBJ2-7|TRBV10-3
TGTGCCATCAGTGAGACTGCCCCCTTCGGGCAGTACTTC
CAISETAPFGQYF
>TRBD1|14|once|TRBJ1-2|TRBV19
TGTGCCAGTAGCTCGTGGGACAGGGAAGGTGGCTACACCTTC
CASSSWDREGGYTF